The 18 T cell receptor beta chains below all came from one sample that was sequenced in a study of blood T cell repertoires in COVID-19. Libraries were prepared by immunoSEQ multiplex PCR; TCRdb keeps only in-frame clonotypes and omits some of them. The repertoire has approximately 170,000 clones, around four fifths of them found once; the top ten carry roughly 8%. Sequencing was carried out using peripheral blood. These receptors originate from a man in his forties who had recovered from COVID-19.

J is TRBJ1-2 and V is TRBV6-5; D is uncertain. Germline V gene lookup returns CDR1 MNHEY and CDR2 SVGAGI. Between the trimmed V and J ends, which lost 0 bases and 6 bases, there was a span of 8 bases. The CDR3 contains 13 residues. The CDR3 DNA follows: TGTGCCAGCAGTTACTCGAAATCGGATGGCTACACCTTC. Translated, it gives CASSYSKSDGYTF.

V usage is TRBV19 and J usage is TRBJ2-7, with D tentatively TRBD2 (5 bases). CDR1 is LNHDA, CDR2 SQIVND, per germline (reference sequence). The CDR3 sequence is 11 residues long. V lost 8 bases to trimming and J lost 4 bases, with 9 bases between them. CDR3 loop: CASRGGYEQYF. For the CDR3, the DNA is TGTGCCAGTCGTGGAGGATACGAGCAGTACTTC.

The chain links TRBV6-6 to TRBJ2-7; 8 bases match TRBD1. The CDR3 loop spans 15 amino acids. J was trimmed by 3 bases and V by 10 bases; bases with no gene match: 14. Germline-derived CDR1 and CDR2 are MNHNY and SVGAGI (reference sequence). The CDR3, as DNA: TGTGCCACCTCCTCCATGAACAGGGGGAGCTACGAGCAGTACTTC. Protein product: CATSSMNRGSYEQYF.

The chain recombines TRBV7-2 with TRBJ1-6; D is uncertain. CDR3 size: 13 residues. Deletions cut 0 bases from V and 8 bases from J, with 5 bases between. The V gene's germline CDR1 is SGHTA and CDR2 FQGNSA. For the CDR3, the DNA is TGTGCCAGCAGCTTAGCCTCCTATTCACCCCTCCACTTT. This gives the protein CASSLASYSPLHF.

Here the CDR3 reads CASSLVKEAFF. CDR3 bases: TGTGCCAGCAGCTTAGTAAAAGAAGCTTTCTTT. The gene calls are TRBV7-2 and TRBJ1-1; no definite D call. The CDR3 spans 11 residues. Germline lookup yields CDR1 SGHTA and CDR2 FQGNSA. The V and J ends lost 1 base and 8 bases respectively, with 5 bases between them.

V and J are TRBV7-3 and TRBJ2-1, with 9 bases identical to TRBD2. Per the germline V gene, CDR1 is SGHTA and CDR2 is FQGTGA. V trimming: 4 bases; J trimming: 8 bases; junction bases outside the gene matches: 9. The CDR3 consists of 15 residues. CDR3 coding DNA: TGTGCCAGCAGCTGGGGCGGGAGGGCCGTTGATGAGCAGTTCTTC. Protein: CASSWGGRAVDEQFF.

The chain joins TRBV7-2 to TRBJ1-2, with 7 bases matching TRBD1. The CDR3 spans 13 residues. Losses at the gene ends were 5 bases for V and 11 bases for J; bases not matched to a gene: 11. The germline V gene encodes CDR1 SGHTA and CDR2 FQGNSA. The CDR3: CASSLGTAIEYTF. In DNA form, the CDR3 reads TGTGCCAGCAGCCTCGGGACAGCTATCGAATACACCTTC.

The gene calls are TRBV6-2 or TRBV6-3 and TRBJ1-2, with 8 bases matching TRBD1. Germline CDR1 MNHEY, CDR2 SVGEGT. This CDR3 has 15 amino acids. J gave up 6 bases and V 6 bases, and 12 bases lay outside the gene matches. CDR3 residues: CASSRDLDREDGYTF. CDR3 bases: TGTGCCAGCAGCCGGGACCTGGACAGGGAGGATGGCTACACCTTC.

This sequence joins TRBV12-3 or TRBV12-4 and TRBJ2-7; the match to TRBD1 covers 10 bases. Unmatched junction bases numbered 3, after V lost 6 bases and J lost 4 bases. The CDR3 sequence is 13 residues long. The CDR3 sequence: CASRGQGIYEQYF. DNA of the CDR3: TGTGCCAGCAGGGGACAGGGGATTTACGAGCAGTACTTC.

The chain is built from TRBV15 and TRBJ1-4; unclear D gene. Between the trimmed V and J ends, which lost 3 bases and 0 bases, there was a span of 8 bases. The CDR3 is made up of 15 amino acids. Germline V gene data show CDR1 as LNHNV and CDR2 as YYDKDF (reference sequence). The CDR3 is CATSSSRTTNEKLFF. CDR3 coding DNA: TGTGCCACCAGCAGTTCGAGGACAACTAATGAAAAACTGTTTTTT.

J is TRBJ2-5 and V is TRBV4-2; 9 bases match TRBD2. After removal of 3 bases from V and 1 base from J, the junction contained 3 bases not matched to a gene. This CDR3 spans 15 amino acids. CDR1 is LGHNA, CDR2 YNFKEQ, per germline. The CDR3 is CASSHGLASQETQYF. Here the CDR3 DNA reads TGTGCCAGCAGCCACGGACTAGCGAGCCAAGAGACCCAGTACTTC.

This chain links TRBV28 with TRBJ2-3; 8 bases agree with TRBD2. Germline-derived CDR1 and CDR2 are MDHEN and SYDVKM. The CDR3 is 15 amino acids. The CDR3 sequence is CASRGGTLLEDTQYF. The CDR3 region has the DNA TGTGCTTCCCGGGGGGGGACGTTACTAGAAGATACGCAGTATTTT.

This chain connects TRBV19 to TRBJ1-2, with 7 bases that match TRBD1. After removal of 4 bases from V and 7 bases from J, the junction contained 27 bases not matched to a gene. CDR3 size: 20 residues. CDR1 is LNHDA and CDR2 is SQIVND in the germline V gene (reference sequence). CDR3 protein: CASSKEGGVPPKLPGGGYTF. The CDR3 DNA is TGTGCCAGTAGTAAGGAAGGGGGCGTGCCCCCTAAGCTCCCCGGGGGTGGCTACACCTTC. Together with reference TRBV19 and TRBJ1-2, the CDR3 gives the full variable domain: DGGITQSPKYLFRKEGQNVTLSCEQNLNHDAMYWYRQDPGQGLRLIYYSQIVNDFQKGDIAEGYSVSREKKESFPLTVTSAQKNPTAFYLCASSKEGGVPPKLPGGGYTFGSGTRLTVV.

The chain couples TRBV9 to TRBJ2-2; weak D call: TRBD1 (8 bases). CDR1 SGDLS and CDR2 YYNGEE come from the germline V gene. This CDR3 has 17 amino acids. V was cut by 4 bases and J by 2 bases, with 18 bases left in between. CDR3 bases: TGTGCCAGCAGCCCGAGGGGGGGACAGGTTAACACCGGGGAGCTGTTTTTT. This sequence encodes CASSPRGGQVNTGELFF.

V usage is TRBV11-2 and J usage is TRBJ2-1; D unresolved. Germline V CDR1 and CDR2: SGHAT, FQNNGV. Trimming took off 0 bases at V and 8 bases at J, with 11 bases between the two ends. The CDR3 consists of 14 residues. CDR3 loop: CASSLDYSNDEQFF. As DNA, the CDR3 is TGTGCCAGCAGCTTAGATTATAGTAATGATGAGCAGTTCTTC.

The J gene is TRBJ1-4, the V gene TRBV12-3 or TRBV12-4; D unresolved. The CDR3 runs to 12 residues. The germline V and J ends were trimmed by 1 base and 5 bases, with 2 bases remaining between them. CDR3 DNA sequence: TGTGCCAGCAGTTTAGTAAATGAAAAACTGTTTTTT. Protein: CASSLVNEKLFF.

The V call is TRBV9, the J call TRBJ2-7, with D hard to call. The CDR3 contains 15 residues. CDR1 and CDR2 (germline): SGDLS, YYNGEE. Trimming left V 0 bases short and J 3 bases short, with 13 bases between. As DNA, the CDR3 is TGTGCCAGCAGCGTAGGGGCAGCAATCCTCTACGAGCAGTACTTC. This codes for CASSVGAAILYEQYF.

The chain recombines TRBV12-5 with TRBJ1-1, with D perhaps TRBD1 (6 bases). The CDR3 is 14 residues long. Trimming removed 4 bases from V and 8 bases from J, with 17 bases in between. Germline lookup yields CDR1 LGHNT and CDR2 FRNRAP. The CDR3 region is CASGYSPGQKEAFF. The CDR3 region has the DNA TGTGCTAGTGGTTACAGCCCGGGACAAAAAGAAGCTTTCTTT.